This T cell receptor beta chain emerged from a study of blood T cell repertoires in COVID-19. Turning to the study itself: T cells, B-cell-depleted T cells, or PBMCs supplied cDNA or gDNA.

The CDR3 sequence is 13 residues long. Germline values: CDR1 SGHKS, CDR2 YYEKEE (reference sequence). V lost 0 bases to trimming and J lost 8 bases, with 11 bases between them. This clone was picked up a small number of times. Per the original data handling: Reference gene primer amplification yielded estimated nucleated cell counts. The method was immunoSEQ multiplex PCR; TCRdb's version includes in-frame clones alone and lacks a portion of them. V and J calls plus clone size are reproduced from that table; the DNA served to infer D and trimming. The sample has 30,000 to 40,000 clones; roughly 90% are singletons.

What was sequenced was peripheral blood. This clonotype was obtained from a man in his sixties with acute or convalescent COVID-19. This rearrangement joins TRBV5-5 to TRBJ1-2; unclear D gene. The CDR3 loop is CASSLGRAVGYTF. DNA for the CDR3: TGTGCCAGCAGCTTGGGGCGGGCCGTAGGCTACACCTTC.